This T cell receptor (beta chain) was sequenced in a study of shared clonotypes between healthy human individuals. General study results and limits: There were few donors, and this limited the genetic and exposure-history diversity represented.

The CDR3 runs to 15 residues. CDR1 and CDR2 (germline): SQVTM, ANQGSEA. Trimming cost V 0 bases and J 5 bases; bases outside gene matches: 7. Unsorted samples used roughly 95 million PBMCs for genomic DNA. As for this clone: The antigen remains undetermined.

Sequencing was at deep level. Over several immunoSEQ plates, each subset's genomic DNA was distributed in even portions. Some clones are missing from TCRdb's copy, which holds only in-frame ones; the method was immunoSEQ multiplex PCR. The data contain over 400,000 clones, more than 75% of them singletons. This TCR came from a woman aged 40 to 55 in good health. Some clones in this sample may be carry-over from other donors' samples. The specimen was PBMCs. V usage is TRBV29-1 and J usage is TRBJ2-7; 10 nucleotides agree with TRBD1. The CDR3 coding sequence is TGCAGCGTTGAAGAGACCGGGACAGGGGTCCACGAGCAGTACTTC. As protein: CSVEETGTGVHEQYF.